The T cell receptor (beta chain) described here comes from a study of Ad26.COV2.S vaccination and SARS-CoV-2 variants. The wider study: Recipients of Ad26.COV2.S got it intramuscularly, once or twice 56 days apart. Study results and limitations: Breadth measured for non-spike TCRs was similar across vaccine and placebo recipients.

The data were produced by immunoSEQ multiplex PCR, yet TCRdb's version contains in-frame clones alone and is incomplete. The sample includes some 250,000 clones, roughly 90% of them seen just once. V gave up 2 bases and J gave up 7 bases; unmatched junction bases: 2. The CDR3 contains 13 residues. CDR1 and CDR2 from the germline V gene are SGHTA and FQGTGA. Comments on this clone: Its target is not known.

Treatment meaning: 19 received Ad26.COV2.S at low or high dose, single or two shots; a few received placebo; per-sample allocation not given. Sampling took place 63 days after the first vaccine or placebo injection. The TCR originated in a person aged 18 to 65 who received the Ad26.COV2.S COVID-19 vaccine or a placebo. The sequencing used peripheral blood, collected in a trial of Ad26.COV2.S vaccine versus placebo. The chain is built from TRBV7-3 and TRBJ1-2, with TRBD1 matching over 9 bases. The CDR3 region has the DNA TGTGCCAGCAGCTTATTGACAGGGGGTGGCTACACCTTC. This sequence encodes CASSLLTGGGYTF.